A selection of T cell receptor beta chains follows, all from one sample in a study of T cells after yellow fever vaccination. TCRdb re-called the 5' RACE reads with MiXCR, one entry per CDR3 protein. The sample lists about 630,000 distinct CDR3 sequences, over 9% occurring once. Material: PBMCs, obtained on the day of the yellow fever booster vaccination. These receptors were obtained from a man between 25 and 39 years old who received the YFV17D yellow fever vaccine. The conserved cysteine and the conserved F or W are not part of the CDR3 here.

V: TRBV24-1; J: TRBJ2-7; CDR3: ATSDLTRVRTYEQY
V: TRBV20-1; J: TRBJ2-3; CDR3: SAEPGATDTQY
V: TRBV24-1; J: TRBJ1-5; CDR3: ATKSLGQPQH
V: TRBV29-1; J: TRBJ2-7; CDR3: SVRGGEQY
V: TRBV7-3; J: TRBJ2-2; CDR3: ASSLKVGGTLNTGELF
V: TRBV28; J: TRBJ2-5; CDR3: ASSLYRQGDETQY
V: TRBV18; J: TRBJ2-7; CDR3: ASSPGQVTYEQY
V: TRBV7-6; J: TRBJ2-3; CDR3: ASSLERLAHGDTQY
V: TRBV7-2; J: TRBJ2-1; CDR3: ASSSRQGETEQF
V: TRBV6-5; J: TRBJ2-7; CDR3: ASSYFPVSHEQY
V: TRBV20-1; J: TRBJ2-4; CDR3: SAITGELAKNIQY
V: TRBV20-1; J: TRBJ2-3; CDR3: SARDLGSTDTQY
V: TRBV7-8; J: TRBJ1-2; CDR3: ASSLPDVYGYT
V: TRBV3-1; J: TRBJ2-7; CDR3: ASSQDLLGLEQY
V: TRBV29-1; J: TRBJ2-5; CDR3: SARAPETQY
V: TRBV12-3/TRBV12-4; J: TRBJ1-1; CDR3: ASSLYRGSEAF
V: TRBV6-2/TRBV6-3; J: TRBJ1-5; CDR3: ASSSGQINQPQH
V: TRBV20-1; J: TRBJ2-2; CDR3: SAPPDHNTGELF